This passage covers 9 T cell receptor beta chains from one sample sequenced in a study of blood T cell repertoires in COVID-19. TCRdb's copy holds only in-frame clones and misses some; the assay was immunoSEQ multiplex PCR. This repertoire shows 25,000 to 30,000 clones, around 72% found once; its top ten account for around 21%. Sample: peripheral blood. All receptors come from a boy younger than 10 with active or convalescent COVID-19.

J is TRBJ2-5 and V is TRBV5-5; D perhaps matches TRBD1 (6 bases). Germline CDR1 and CDR2: SGHKS and YYEKEE (reference sequence). The CDR3 spans 14 residues. V shed 0 bases and J shed 7 bases, with 13 bases lying between them. CDR3 DNA sequence: TGTGCCAGCAGCTTGGTGGTCCTAGGGGGGACCCAGTACTTC. Its translation: CASSLVVLGGTQYF.

This clone was detected a few times. The chain has TRBV10-2 and TRBJ1-1, with TRBD1 identical over 8 bases. Germline assignment: CDR1 WSHSY and CDR2 SAAADI. V shed 8 bases and J 5 bases; nucleotides not matched to a gene: 10. This CDR3 comprises 14 residues. CDR3: CASPRQGYETEAFF. CDR3 coding DNA: TGCGCCAGCCCCAGACAGGGGTATGAAACTGAAGCTTTCTTT.

This clone was observed a few times. The chain's CDR3 is CASSLVGIQDTQYF. As DNA, the CDR3 is TGTGCCAGCAGCTTAGTCGGGATTCAAGATACGCAGTATTTT. The chain recombines TRBV7-2 with TRBJ2-3; TRBD2 is a possible D gene (5 bases). Trimming shortened V by 1 base and J by 5 bases, and 10 bases separated the two germline ends. The germline gives CDR1 SGHTA, CDR2 FQGNSA. The CDR3 is 14 amino acids.

The rearrangement joins TRBV5-1 to TRBJ1-2; TRBD1 agrees at 8 bases. The CDR3 totals 15 residues. Germline CDR1 and CDR2: SGHRS and YFSETQ. V lost 1 base and J lost 4; bases outside the gene matches: 6. CDR3 sequence: CASSLPGQGSYGYTF. The CDR3 DNA follows: TGCGCCAGCAGCTTGCCCGGACAGGGCAGCTATGGCTACACCTTC.

The V gene is TRBV28, the J gene TRBJ2-3; 13 bases line up with TRBD2. CDR1 is MDHEN and CDR2 is SYDVKM in the germline V gene. With 2 bases clipped from V and 5 bases from J, the junction kept 10 bases outside the gene matches. This CDR3 comprises 18 residues. CDR3 coding DNA: TGTGCCAGCAGTTTAGTCACTAGCGGGGGGGGCCAAGAAGATACGCAGTATTTT. This sequence encodes CASSLVTSGGGQEDTQYF.

The chain links TRBV28 to TRBJ1-3; D is ambiguous. The CDR3 consists of 15 residues. Germline V gene sequence: CDR1 MDHEN, CDR2 SYDVKM. Trimming cost V 6 bases and J 8 bases, with 20 bases left between them. The DNA of the CDR3 is TGTGCCAGCAGCCCTCTGGACTTCCCGGCGGACACCATATATTTT. The encoded protein is CASSPLDFPADTIYF.

This clone was seen a few times. This chain uses TRBV24-1 with TRBJ2-7, with 9 bases fitting TRBD1. CDR3 length: 15 amino acids. CDR1 KGHDR and CDR2 SFDVKD come from the germline V gene. J gave up 5 bases and V 0 bases, and 4 bases lay outside the gene matches. CDR3 coding DNA: TGTGCCACCAGTGATTTGGGGACAGGGTTCCACGAGCAGTACTTC. Amino acid sequence: CATSDLGTGFHEQYF.

V is TRBV3-1 (or the pseudogene TRBV3-2) and J is TRBJ2-3; 7 positions agree with TRBD2. V lost 4 bases to trimming and J lost 2 bases; unmatched junction nucleotides: 12. The CDR3 has 17 amino acids. The germline V gene has CDR1 LGHDT and CDR2 YNNKEL (reference sequence). In nucleotides, the CDR3 is TGTGCCAGCAGCCCCCGAGGGCAGCGGGGCACCACAGATACGCAGTATTTT. Translation: CASSPRGQRGTTDTQYF.

This clone came up a few times. The rearrangement uses TRBV10-3 and TRBJ2-2; tentatively, D is TRBD1 (5 bases). The CDR3 extends over 14 amino acids. V was pared by 10 bases and J by 2 bases, with 14 bases between. CDR1 is ENHRY, CDR2 SYGVKD, per germline. The CDR3 spells CATKTTANTGELFF. The DNA of the CDR3 is TGTGCCACCAAGACGACAGCTAACACCGGGGAGCTGTTTTTT.